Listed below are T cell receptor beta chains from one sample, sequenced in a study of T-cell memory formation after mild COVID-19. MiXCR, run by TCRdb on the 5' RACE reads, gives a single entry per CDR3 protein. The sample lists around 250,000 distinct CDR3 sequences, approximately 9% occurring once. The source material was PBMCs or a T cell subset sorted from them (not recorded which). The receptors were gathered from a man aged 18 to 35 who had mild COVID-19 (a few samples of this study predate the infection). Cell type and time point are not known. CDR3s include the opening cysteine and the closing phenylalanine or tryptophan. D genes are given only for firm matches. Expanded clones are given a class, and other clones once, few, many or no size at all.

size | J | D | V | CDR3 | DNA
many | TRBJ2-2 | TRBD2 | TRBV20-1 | CSARPSFSGRELFF | TGCAGTGCTAGACCCTCATTTAGCGGGAGGGAGCTGTTTTTT
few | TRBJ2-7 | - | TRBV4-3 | CASSQGRSKYEQYF | TGCGCCAGCAGCCAAGGGAGGTCGAAGTACGAGCAGTACTTC
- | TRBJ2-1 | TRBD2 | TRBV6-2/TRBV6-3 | CASSPLSGEYNEQFF | TGTGCCAGCAGCCCCTTAAGCGGGGAGTACAATGAGCAGTTCTTC
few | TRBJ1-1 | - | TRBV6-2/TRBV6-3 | CASGTTGTANTEAFF | TGTGCCAGCGGGACAACCGGGACCGCGAACACTGAAGCTTTCTTT
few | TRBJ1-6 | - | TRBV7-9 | CASSAPAYSPLHF | TGTGCCAGCAGCGCGCCGGCGTATTCACCCCTCCACTTT
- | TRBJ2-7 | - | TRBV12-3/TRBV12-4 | CASSRLGYEQYF | TGTGCCAGCAGCCGTCTCGGGTACGAGCAGTACTTC
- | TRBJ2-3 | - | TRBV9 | CASSGLRFSDTQYF | TGTGCCAGCAGCGGTCTCCGATTTTCAGATACGCAGTATTTT
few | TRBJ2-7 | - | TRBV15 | CATRDRTYEQYF | TGTGCCACCAGAGACAGGACATACGAGCAGTACTTC
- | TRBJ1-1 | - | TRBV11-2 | CASRTQVGSVNTEAFF | TGTGCCAGCAGGACCCAAGTGGGCAGCGTGAACACTGAAGCTTTCTTT
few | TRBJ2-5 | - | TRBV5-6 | CASSLLSLRAGAQYF | TGTGCCAGCAGCTTGTTATCGCTGAGGGCCGGGGCCCAGTACTTC
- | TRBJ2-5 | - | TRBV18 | CASSREETQYF | TGTGCCAGCTCACGGGAAGAGACCCAGTACTTC
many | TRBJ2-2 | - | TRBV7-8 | CASSIGLTNTGELFF | TGTGCCAGCAGCATAGGACTAACGAACACCGGGGAGCTGTTTTTT
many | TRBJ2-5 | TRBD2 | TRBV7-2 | CASSRIAGANQETQYF | TGTGCCAGCAGCCGTATAGCGGGGGCCAACCAAGAGACCCAGTACTTC
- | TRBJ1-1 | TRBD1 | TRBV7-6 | CASSFGGGLTEAFF | TGTGCCAGCAGCTTTGGAGGGGGCCTTACTGAAGCTTTCTTT
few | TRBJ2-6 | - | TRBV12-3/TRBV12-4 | CASRRGSGANVLTF | TGTGCCAGCAGAAGGGGCTCTGGGGCCAACGTCCTGACTTTC
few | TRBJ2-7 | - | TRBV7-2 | CASSLSLGSEQYF | TGTGCCAGCAGCTTATCCTTGGGGTCCGAGCAGTACTTC
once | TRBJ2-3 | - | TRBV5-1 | CASSLGFGTDTQYF | TGCGCCAGCAGCTTAGGGTTCGGCACAGATACGCAGTATTTT
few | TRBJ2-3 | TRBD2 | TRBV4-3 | CASSQGTSGGGADTQYF | TGCGCCAGCAGCCAAGGGACTAGCGGGGGTGGAGCCGATACGCAGTATTTT
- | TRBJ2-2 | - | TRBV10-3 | CATDANTGELFF | TGTGCCACTGACGCGAACACCGGGGAGCTGTTTTTT
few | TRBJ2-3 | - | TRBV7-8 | CASSYRVADTQYF | TGTGCCAGCAGCTACAGGGTGGCAGATACGCAGTATTTT
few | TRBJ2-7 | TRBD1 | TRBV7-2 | CASSLARTGYEQYF | TGTGCCAGCAGCTTAGCCAGGACAGGCTACGAGCAGTACTTC
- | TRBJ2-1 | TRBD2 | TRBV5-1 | CASSLERGTYNEQFF | TGCGCCAGCAGCTTGGAGCGGGGGACATACAATGAGCAGTTCTTC
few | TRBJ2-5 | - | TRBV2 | CASSRDGQETQYF | TGTGCCAGCAGTAGAGACGGGCAAGAGACCCAGTACTTC
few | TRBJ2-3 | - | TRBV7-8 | CASSTPGGGSTDTQYF | TGTGCCAGCAGTACCCCCGGAGGCGGGAGCACAGATACGCAGTATTTT
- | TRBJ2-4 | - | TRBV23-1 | CASSQGRSGKNIQYF | TGCGCCAGCAGTCAGGGTCGGTCAGGCAAAAACATTCAGTACTTC